Each of the 25 T cell receptor beta chains below was sequenced from the same sample in a study of T cell responses to AZD1222 COVID-19 vaccine. Using immunoSEQ multiplex PCR, the repertoire was profiled, and TCRdb retains in-frame clones only, with some absent. The top ten hold approximately 3.3% of the sample, which has approximately 140,000 clones, roughly 90% seen once. The sequenced sample was peripheral blood, obtained 28 days after the second AZD1222 dose. Receptor source: an adult who received the AZD1222 COVID-19 vaccine.

This chain connects TRBV19 to TRBJ1-1; 7 bases line up with TRBD1. Germline V gene sequence: CDR1 LNHDA, CDR2 SQIVND (reference sequence). This CDR3 is 14 amino acids long. The ends lost 3 bases at V and 5 bases at J; junction bases unmatched: 6. CDR3 DNA: TGTGCCAGTAGTATTCTACAGGGGCGTACTGAAGCTTTCTTT. Amino acid sequence: CASSILQGRTEAFF.

This clone showed up just once. V is TRBV30 and J is TRBJ1-1; D not certain. Trimming cost V 2 bases and J 1 base, with 17 bases left between them. The CDR3 runs 16 residues. The germline gives CDR1 GTSNPN, CDR2 SVGIG (reference sequence). The CDR3 nucleotides are TGTGCCTGGAGTCCCCCGGGTCTGGGAAAGAACACTGAAGCTTTCTTT. Translation: CAWSPPGLGKNTEAFF. Drawing the rest from reference TRBV30 and TRBJ1-1, the complete variable domain is SQTIHQWPATLVQPVGSPLSLECTVEGTSNPNLYWYRQAAGRGLQLLFYSVGIGQISSEVPQNLSASRPQDRQFILSSKKLLLSDSGFYLCAWSPPGLGKNTEAFFGQGTRLTVV.

This chain uses TRBV19 with TRBJ1-2; D remains ambiguous. CDR1 is LNHDA, CDR2 SQIVND, per germline (reference sequence). The V and J ends lost 4 bases and 3 bases respectively, with 18 bases between them. The CDR3 consists of 16 residues. The CDR3 here is CASSTRGTLGDYGYTF. DNA of the CDR3: TGTGCCAGTAGTACTCGGGGAACTCTCGGGGACTATGGCTACACCTTC.

The chain links TRBV10-3 to TRBJ1-3, with D tentatively TRBD1 (6 bases). V lost 5 bases to trimming and J lost 0 bases, with 11 bases between them. The CDR3 is 15 amino acids. Germline assignment: CDR1 ENHRY and CDR2 SYGVKD. CDR3 nucleotides: TGTGCCATCAGTAGCGGACAGAGCTCTGGAAACACCATATATTTT. Translation gives CAISSGQSSGNTIYF.

The V and J genes are TRBV11-3 and TRBJ2-5; either TRBD1 or TRBD2 may supply D (5 bases each). This CDR3 spans 14 amino acids. Trimming left V 3 bases short and J 1 base short, with 9 bases between. The germline gives CDR1 SGHNT, CDR2 YENEEA. CDR3 bases: TGTGCCAGCAGCTTCCGGGGCTCCCAAGAGACCCAGTACTTC. The encoded protein is CASSFRGSQETQYF.

The chain has TRBV7-8 and TRBJ2-1, with 8 bases aligning to TRBD2. From germline, CDR1 is SGHVS and CDR2 FQNEAQ. The CDR3 loop spans 17 amino acids. J lost 4 bases, V lost 1 base, and 9 bases had no gene match. The CDR3 reads CASSLDLAGKRYNEQFF. Written as DNA, the CDR3 is TGTGCCAGCAGCTTAGACTTAGCGGGAAAGCGGTACAATGAGCAGTTCTTC.

The chain links TRBV7-9 to TRBJ1-2; 9 bases map to TRBD1. CDR1 is SEHNR, CDR2 FQNEAQ, per germline (reference sequence). The ends lost 5 bases at V and 8 bases at J; junction bases unmatched: 6. This CDR3 contains 13 residues. CDR3 sequence (DNA): TGTGCCAGCAGCAGGGGACAGGGTGAGGGCTACACCTTC. This translates into CASSRGQGEGYTF.

V usage is TRBV5-4 and J usage is TRBJ2-1, with unresolved D. Germline assignment: CDR1 SGHNT and CDR2 YYREEE (reference sequence). Trimming shortened V by 2 bases and J by 8 bases, and 17 bases separated the two germline ends. The CDR3 has 15 residues. The CDR3 nucleotides read TGTGCCAGCAGCTTCCCCGTCCTAGGCAATTATGAGCAGTTCTTC. Encoded protein: CASSFPVLGNYEQFF.

This chain connects TRBV18 to TRBJ2-1, with 11 bases that match TRBD2. V lost 0 bases and J lost 6; bases outside the gene matches: 4. Germline CDR1 KGHSH, CDR2 LQKENI. This CDR3 spans 16 amino acids. DNA of the CDR3: TGTGCCAGCTCACCACCGGGCCTAGCGGGAGGCAATGAGCAGTTCTTC. Translation: CASSPPGLAGGNEQFF.

The chain recombines TRBV18 with TRBJ2-6; D is ambiguous. Trimming removed 2 bases from V and 0 bases from J, with 17 bases in between. This CDR3 has 19 residues. The germline gives CDR1 KGHSH, CDR2 LQKENI. The CDR3 nucleotides are TGTGCCAGCTCACCAGCGGTACTAAATGCCCGCTCTGGGGCCAACGTCCTGACTTTC. This translates into CASSPAVLNARSGANVLTF.

J is TRBJ1-1 and V is TRBV28; 8 nucleotides line up with TRBD1. Per the germline V gene, CDR1 is MDHEN and CDR2 is SYDVKM. The junction had 4 bases not matched to a gene; V was cut back by 2 bases and J by 5 bases. The CDR3 has 14 residues. The CDR3 coding sequence is TGTGCCAGCAGTTTAAGACAGGGGTTAACTGAAGCTTTCTTT. Translation gives CASSLRQGLTEAFF.

The CDR3 nucleotides read TGTGCCACCAGTGACTACACGGACTATGGCTACACCTTC. Residues: CATSDYTDYGYTF. The chain employs TRBV24-1 and TRBJ1-2; D is unclear. Germline values: CDR1 KGHDR, CDR2 SFDVKD. Trimming removed 4 bases at V and 3 bases at J, with 8 bases between. The CDR3 sequence is 13 residues long.

This clone was recorded once. This chain joins TRBV4-1 and TRBJ2-2; 11 nucleotides match TRBD2. V gave up 4 bases and J gave up 5 bases; unmatched junction bases: 3. This CDR3 is built from 15 residues. Per the germline V gene, CDR1 is MGHRA and CDR2 is YSYEKL. CDR3 sequence (DNA): TGCGCCAGCAGCCGGGTAGCGGGAGGGACCGGGGAGCTGTTTTTT. Encoded protein: CASSRVAGGTGELFF.

The V and J genes are TRBV21-1 and TRBJ2-2. TRBV21-1 is termed a pseudogene. This CDR3 has 12 amino acids. The CDR3 sequence: CASSSLLGELFF. The CDR3 DNA sequence: TGTGCCAGCAGCTCATTATTAGGGGAGCTGTTTTTT.

The chain combines TRBV18 with TRBJ1-1; D gene uncertain. The CDR3 spans 13 residues. V lost 5 bases, J lost 1 base, and 8 bases lay in between. From germline, CDR1 is KGHSH and CDR2 LQKENI. In DNA form, the CDR3 reads TGTGCCAGCTCAGTCCGGTCGAACACTGAAGCTTTCTTT. This codes for CASSVRSNTEAFF. The full variable domain, with the rest looked up from reference TRBV18 and TRBJ1-1, is NAGVMQNPRHLVRRRGQEARLRCSPMKGHSHVYWYRQLPEEGLKFMVYLQKENIIDESGMPKERFSAEFPKEGPSILRIQQVVRGDSAAYFCASSVRSNTEAFFGQGTRLTVV.

The V and J genes are TRBV5-6 and TRBJ2-7; 8 positions agree with TRBD1. The ends lost 2 bases at V and 9 bases at J; junction bases unmatched: 4. In germline, CDR1 is SGHDT, CDR2 YYEEEE. The CDR3 extends over 12 amino acids. In DNA, the CDR3 is TGTGCCAGCAGCTTCGGACAGGGAGCGCAGTACTTC. Its protein product is CASSFGQGAQYF.

This clone was counted a single time. The V and J genes are TRBV6-1 and TRBJ2-5; D remains unclear. The V end was cut by 3 bases, the J end by 5 bases, with 4 bases between. CDR1 and CDR2 from the germline V gene are MNHNS and SASEGT. This CDR3 is built from 11 residues. CDR3 loop: CASSDSETQYF. CDR3 coding DNA: TGTGCCAGCAGTGATTCGGAGACCCAGTACTTC.

The V and J genes are TRBV6-5 and TRBJ2-1; no definite D call. The germline CDR1 and CDR2 sequences are MNHEY and SVGAGI. With 6 bases removed from V and 6 bases from J, the gap between germline ends came to 18 bases. The CDR3 is 15 residues long. The chain's CDR3 is CASREHGVDGNEQFF. CDR3 DNA: TGTGCCAGCAGGGAGCATGGGGTAGACGGCAATGAGCAGTTCTTC.

The rearrangement links TRBV11-2 to TRBJ2-2, with no clear D. Germline CDR1 SGHAT, CDR2 FQNNGV. This CDR3 comprises 15 residues. Trimming shortened V by 3 bases and J by 2 bases, and 10 bases separated the two germline ends. CDR3 protein: CASSFKAYNTGELFF. CDR3 nucleotide sequence: TGTGCCAGCAGCTTCAAGGCTTACAACACCGGGGAGCTGTTTTTT. Complete variable domain (other parts from reference TRBV11-2 and TRBJ2-2): EAGVAQSPRYKIIEKRQSVAFWCNPISGHATLYWYQQILGQGPKLLIQFQNNGVVDDSQLPKDRFSAERLKGVDSTLKIQPAKLEDSAVYLCASSFKAYNTGELFFGEGSRLTVL.

This chain uses TRBV30 with TRBJ2-5; D remains ambiguous. Trimming shortened V by 4 bases and J by 0 bases, and 15 bases separated the two germline ends. CDR1 GTSNPN and CDR2 SVGIG come from the germline V gene (reference sequence). The CDR3 is 15 amino acids. The CDR3 is CAWTRASTYQETQYF. The CDR3 coding sequence is TGTGCCTGGACCCGCGCATCGACATACCAAGAGACCCAGTACTTC.

This clone occurred once. The chain has TRBV27 and TRBJ2-7; 10 bases align to TRBD2. The CDR3 runs to 16 residues. The germline CDR1 and CDR2 sequences are MNHEY and SMNVEV (reference sequence). The J segment lost 2 bases and the V segment lost 5 bases, leaving 9 bases of the junction unmatched. CDR3: CASSLSLAGGPYEQYF. The CDR3 DNA is TGTGCCAGCAGTCTTAGCTTAGCGGGAGGTCCCTACGAGCAGTACTTC.

The chain is built from TRBV18 and TRBJ2-1, with 11 bases lining up with TRBD2. With 2 bases clipped from V and 9 bases from J, the junction kept 6 bases outside the gene matches. CDR1 is KGHSH, CDR2 LQKENI, per germline. The CDR3 runs 15 residues. The CDR3 loop is CASSPTSGRWTEQFF. DNA of the CDR3: TGTGCCAGCTCACCAACTAGCGGGAGATGGACTGAGCAGTTCTTC.

V usage is TRBV9 and J usage is TRBJ1-3; 8 bases are shared with TRBD1. The CDR3 is 17 amino acids. The trim removed 0 bases at V and 0 bases at J, leaving 5 bases unmatched. The germline V gene has CDR1 SGDLS and CDR2 YYNGEE. CDR3 protein: CASSVAGTGGSGNTIYF. The DNA for the CDR3 is TGTGCCAGCAGCGTAGCTGGGACAGGAGGCTCTGGAAACACCATATATTTT.

The chain couples TRBV23-1 to TRBJ1-5; the D gene is possibly TRBD1 (5 bases). TRBV23-1 is sorted into the ORF group, with uncertain function. Trimming took off 3 bases at V and 0 bases at J, with 18 bases between the two ends. This CDR3 region has 18 residues. CDR3 in amino acids: CASSQPGPRQYSNQPQHF. CDR3 bases: TGCGCCAGCAGTCAGCCGGGGCCTCGACAGTATAGCAATCAGCCCCAGCATTTT.

The V gene is TRBV19, the J gene TRBJ1-2, with D perhaps matching TRBD1 (6 bases). Trimming removed 7 bases from V and 7 bases from J, with 16 bases in between. CDR1 LNHDA and CDR2 SQIVND come from the germline V gene (reference sequence). This CDR3 comprises 13 residues. CDR3 nucleotide sequence: TGTGCCAGTATCCTAAGGGGGGCAAGTGGCTACACCTTC. This sequence encodes CASILRGASGYTF. Full variable domain (rest looked up from reference TRBV19 and TRBJ1-2): DGGITQSPKYLFRKEGQNVTLSCEQNLNHDAMYWYRQDPGQGLRLIYYSQIVNDFQKGDIAEGYSVSREKKESFPLTVTSAQKNPTAFYLCASILRGASGYTFGSGTRLTVV.